The 2 T cell receptor beta chains listed next were all sequenced from one sample in a study of T cells after yellow fever vaccination. TCRdb called the 5' RACE reads again in MiXCR, with one record for every CDR3 protein. This repertoire shows 350,000 to 450,000 distinct CDR3 sequences, over 15% found once; its top ten account for roughly 19%. This material consisted of PBMCs, taken before the yellow fever booster vaccination. These TCRs come from a man aged 18 to 30 who received the YFV17D yellow fever vaccine.

The chain combines TRBV9 with TRBJ2-7; TRBD1 matches 7 bases. Trimming cost V 1 base and J 5 bases; bases outside gene matches: 9. The CDR3 spans 15 residues. The germline CDR1 and CDR2 sequences are SGDLS and YYNGEE. The CDR3 reads CASSVMRQGVNEQYV. CDR3 DNA sequence: TGTGCCAGCAGCGTAATGAGACAGGGAGTCAACGAGCAGTACGTC.

This clonotype was counted only a few times. Being one base from a much bigger clone, this may be a read error. The chain combines TRBV7-2 with TRBJ1-2, with D hard to call. Germline V gives CDR1 SGHTA, CDR2 FQGNSA. V was clipped by 3 bases and J by 3 bases, with 2 bases between them. The CDR3 sequence is 11 residues long. The CDR3 sequence is CASSFYYGYTF. CDR3 coding DNA: TGTGCCAGCAGCTTTTACTATGGCTACACCTTC.